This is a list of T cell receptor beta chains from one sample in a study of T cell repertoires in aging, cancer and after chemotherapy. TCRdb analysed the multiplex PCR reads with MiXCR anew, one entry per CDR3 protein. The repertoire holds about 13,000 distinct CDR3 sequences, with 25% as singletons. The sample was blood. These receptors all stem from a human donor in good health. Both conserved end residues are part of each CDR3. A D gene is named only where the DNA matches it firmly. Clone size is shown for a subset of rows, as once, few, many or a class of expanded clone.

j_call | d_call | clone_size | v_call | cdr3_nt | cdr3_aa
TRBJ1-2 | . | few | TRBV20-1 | TGCAGTGCTAGAGATCTTCGAGGGTCCAACTATGGCTACACCTTC | CSARDLRGSNYGYTF
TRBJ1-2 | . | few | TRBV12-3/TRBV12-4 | TGTGCCAGCAGCCCTAGGGGTAGATACTATAACTATGGCTACACCTTC | CASSPRGRYYNYGYTF
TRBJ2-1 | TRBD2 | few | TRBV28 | TGTGCCAGCAGTCAAACTTTGGGGGGGTCCACTGAGCAGTTCTTC | CASSQTLGGSTEQFF
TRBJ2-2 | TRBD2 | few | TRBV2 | TGTGCCAGCAGCCCTTGGGGACTAGCTGCCGGGGAGCTGTTTTTT | CASSPWGLAAGELFF
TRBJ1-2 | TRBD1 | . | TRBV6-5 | TGTGCCAGCAGTCCCCGGGACAGGGAAGGCTACACCTTC | CASSPRDREGYTF
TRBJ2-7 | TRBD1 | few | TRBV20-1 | TGCAGTGCTAGATACCCGGGACAGGGACCCTACGAGCAGTACTTC | CSARYPGQGPYEQYF
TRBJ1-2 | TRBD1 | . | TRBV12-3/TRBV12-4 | TGTGCCAGCAGTTTGTCCGCAGGGGGCACTTATGGCTACACCTTC | CASSLSAGGTYGYTF
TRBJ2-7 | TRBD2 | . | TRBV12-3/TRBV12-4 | TGTGCCAGCAGCGGGACTAGCGGGGCCCACGAGCAGTACTTC | CASSGTSGAHEQYF
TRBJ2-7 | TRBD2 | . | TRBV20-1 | TGCAGTGCTAGAGAGGGCGCGGGGGGGCGGTCTTACGAGCAGTACTTC | CSAREGAGGRSYEQYF
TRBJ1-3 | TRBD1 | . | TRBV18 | TGTGCCAGCTCACCAATGACAGGGGGTTGGTCTGGAAACACCATATATTTT | CASSPMTGGWSGNTIYF
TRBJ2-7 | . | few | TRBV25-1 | TGTGCCAGCAGTGAACAAAGGGGGGGCGAGCAGTACTTC | CASSEQRGGEQYF
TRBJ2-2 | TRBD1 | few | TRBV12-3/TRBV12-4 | TGTGCCAGCAGCCGAACCGCAGGGGGCCAATACTACACCGGGGAGCTGTTTTTT | CASSRTAGGQYYTGELFF
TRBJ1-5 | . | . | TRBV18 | TGTGCCAGCTCACCAACTAGAGATCAGCCCCAGCATTTT | CASSPTRDQPQHF
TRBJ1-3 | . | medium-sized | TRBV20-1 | TGCAGTGCTAGAGATAGTACAGGGTCGGATGGAAACACCATATATTTT | CSARDSTGSDGNTIYF
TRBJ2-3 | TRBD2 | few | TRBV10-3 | TGTGCCATCAACGGACTAGCGGGGGAAAATACGCAGTATTTT | CAINGLAGENTQYF
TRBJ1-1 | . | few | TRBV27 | TGTGCCAGCATGCCCGTTAGGCACACTGAAGCTTTCTTT | CASMPVRHTEAFF
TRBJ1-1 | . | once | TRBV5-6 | TGTGCCAGCAGCTGGGACCAAATGGGGGGAGCTTTCTTT | CASSWDQMGGAFF
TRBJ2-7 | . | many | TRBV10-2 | TGCGCCAGCAGTGAGTCGGGCTACGAGCAGTACTTC | CASSESGYEQYF
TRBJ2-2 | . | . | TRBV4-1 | TGCGCCAGCAGCCAAACGCTAGCAGTGAACACCGGGGAGCTGTTTTTT | CASSQTLAVNTGELFF
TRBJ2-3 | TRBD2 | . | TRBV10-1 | TGCGCCAGCAGTCTATGGACTAGCCGGGAGGGCACAGATACGCAGTATTTT | CASSLWTSREGTDTQYF
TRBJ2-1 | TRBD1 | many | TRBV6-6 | TGTGCCAGCAGTTACGCGACAGGGGTGGATGAGCAGTTCTTC | CASSYATGVDEQFF
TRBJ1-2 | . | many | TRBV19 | TGTGCCAGTAGTCGATCGGCAGGCAACTATGGCTACACCTTC | CASSRSAGNYGYTF